The 13 T cell receptor beta chains below come from one sample, sequenced in a study of OX40 agonist ivuxolimab in advanced cancers. Measured with immunoSEQ multiplex PCR; TCRdb has only the in-frame clones, and not every one. This sample has approximately 66,000 clones, with 65% to 90% found just once. Sequencing was performed on CD4+ or CD8+ T cells sorted from blood, taken in a trial of the OX40 agonist ivuxolimab. These receptor sequences come from an adult with an advanced solid tumor such as melanoma, head and neck, liver or kidney cancer.

This clone appeared once. The CDR3 DNA reads TGTGCCAGCAGTTTGGGGTTGACTATGAATTACGAGCAGTACTTC. Amino acid sequence: CASSLGLTMNYEQYF. V gene TRBV28 combines with J gene TRBJ2-7; D is perhaps TRBD2 (5 bases). Trimming pared 3 bases from V and 4 bases from J, leaving 16 bases between. Germline CDR1 is MDHEN and CDR2 is SYDVKM. CDR3 length equals 15 residues. The full variable domain, rest sourced from reference TRBV28 and TRBJ2-7, is DVKVTQSSRYLVKRTGEKVFLECVQDMDHENMFWYRQDPGLGLRLIYFSYDVKMKEKGDIPEGYSVSREKKERFSLILESASTNQTSMYLCASSLGLTMNYEQYFGPGTRLTVT.

The genes are TRBV15 and TRBJ2-7; D may be TRBD2 (6 bases). Trimming took 6 bases from V and 2 from J, leaving 17 bases between them. The CDR3 is 15 amino acids. From germline, CDR1 is LNHNV and CDR2 YYDKDF (reference sequence). The CDR3 loop is CATSRGTSLTYEQYF. In nucleotides, the CDR3 is TGTGCCACCAGTAGGGGAACTAGCCTTACCTACGAGCAGTACTTC.

V usage is TRBV18 and J usage is TRBJ2-2; 8 bases line up with TRBD1. Per the germline V gene, CDR1 is KGHSH and CDR2 is LQKENI. With V trimmed by 5 bases and J by 3 bases, 5 bases remained unmatched. There are 15 residues in the CDR3. The CDR3 reads CASSSQGDYTGELFF. The CDR3 DNA follows: TGTGCCAGCTCATCACAGGGGGATTACACCGGGGAGCTGTTTTTT.

V and J are TRBV7-9 and TRBJ2-1, with TRBD1 matching over 8 bases. The CDR3 runs 17 residues. Germline V gene lookup returns CDR1 SEHNR and CDR2 FQNEAQ (reference sequence). V lost 0 bases, J lost 5 bases, and 9 bases stayed unmatched. The CDR3 DNA follows: TGTGCCAGCAGCTTAGCGCATGGGCAGGGGGCCAACAATGAGCAGTTCTTC. It specifies CASSLAHGQGANNEQFF.

The V gene is TRBV4-3, the J gene TRBJ2-5; 7 bases map to TRBD1. CDR3 length equals 15 residues. Per germline, CDR1 LGHNA and CDR2 YSLEER. V shed 4 bases, J shed 2 bases, and the junction held 7 bases outside the gene matches. Here the CDR3 reads CASSRETGSQETQYF. In nucleotides, the CDR3 is TGCGCCAGCAGCCGAGAGACAGGGTCGCAAGAGACCCAGTACTTC.

The rearrangement links TRBV7-9 to TRBJ1-2, with 8 bases that match TRBD1. The V and J ends lost 1 base and 4 bases, in that order; junction bases with no gene match: 5. CDR1 and CDR2 (germline): SEHNR, FQNEAQ (reference sequence). The CDR3 runs 15 residues. For the CDR3, the DNA is TGTGCCAGCAGCTTAGGGACAGGGTTTATCTATGGCTACACCTTC. Encoded protein: CASSLGTGFIYGYTF.

The gene calls are TRBV6-4 and TRBJ1-1; the D is unclear. In germline, CDR1 is MRHNA, CDR2 SNTAGT. There are 15 residues in the CDR3. V dropped 4 bases and J dropped 4 bases, with 16 bases sitting between them. The CDR3 region has the DNA TGTGCCAGCAGTGTCACTGCGGGATTGACCACTGAAGCTTTCTTT. Amino acids: CASSVTAGLTTEAFF.

The chain uses TRBV30 and TRBJ1-5; a possible D gene is TRBD1 (5 bases). In germline, CDR1 is GTSNPN, CDR2 SVGIG (reference sequence). Trimming shortened V by 3 bases and J by 4 bases, and 10 bases separated the two germline ends. The CDR3 length is 13 residues. CDR3 sequence reads: CAWSQGINQPQHF. CDR3 coding DNA: TGTGCCTGGAGCCAGGGAATTAATCAGCCCCAGCATTTT.

The V and J genes are TRBV6-6 and TRBJ1-5; D may be TRBD1 (6 bases). This CDR3 has 14 amino acids. Germline V gene sequence: CDR1 MNHNY, CDR2 SVGAGI (reference sequence). V was pared by 6 bases and J by 4 bases, with 13 bases between. The CDR3 DNA follows: TGTGCCAGCAGCGGTGGACAGCCTAATCAGCCCCAGCATTTT. Its translation is CASSGGQPNQPQHF.

This CDR3 is CASSLSAYNEQFF. The CDR3 DNA reads as TGTGCCAGCAGCCTGAGTGCCTACAATGAGCAGTTCTTC. The rearrangement links TRBV11-2 to TRBJ2-1; D unclear. The V gene lost 5 bases and the J gene lost 2 bases, with 7 bases spanning the gap. Looked up from germline, CDR1 is SGHAT and CDR2 is FQNNGV. This CDR3 region has 13 residues.

The chain joins TRBV19 to TRBJ2-1; 9 bases agree with TRBD2. Germline CDR1 and CDR2: LNHDA and SQIVND (reference sequence). Trimming removed 6 bases from V and 9 bases from J; junction bases left unmatched: 15. CDR3 length equals 16 residues. The DNA of the CDR3 is TGTGCCAGTAGGCCTCACCGGAGTAGCGGGAGAAGTGAGCAGTTCTTC. It is translated as CASRPHRSSGRSEQFF.

This clone appeared a single time. V is TRBV7-9 and J is TRBJ1-2; 8 bases map to TRBD1. Germline V gives CDR1 SEHNR, CDR2 FQNEAQ (reference sequence). The CDR3 is made up of 14 amino acids. Trimming removed 3 bases from V and 4 bases from J; junction bases left unmatched: 4. The CDR3 coding sequence is TGTGCCAGCAGCTTGGCAGGGGGCCCCTATGGCTACACCTTC. Translated: CASSLAGGPYGYTF. Using reference TRBV7-9 and TRBJ1-2 for the parts outside the CDR3, the full variable domain is DTGVSQNPRHKITKRGQNVTFRCDPISEHNRLYWYRQTLGQGPEFLTYFQNEAQLEKSRLLSDRFSAERPKGSFSTLEIQRTEQGDSAMYLCASSLAGGPYGYTFGSGTRLTVV.

This clone showed up just a few times. V and J are TRBV28 and TRBJ2-6, with 7 bases identical to TRBD1. CDR3 length: 16 residues. Trimming removed 4 bases from V and 3 bases from J; junction bases left unmatched: 6. CDR1 MDHEN and CDR2 SYDVKM come from the germline V gene. CDR3 coding DNA: TGTGCCAGCAGTTCCGACAGGGCTGGTGGGGCCAACGTCCTGACTTTC. This translates into CASSSDRAGGANVLTF.